What follows describes a single TCR beta chain. The antigen remains undetermined. Profiling relied on immunoSEQ multiplex PCR, and the TCRdb table lists in-frame clones only, not all of them. Counted here are 47,000 or so clones, around nine tenths occurring once; the ten biggest clones make up around 3.2%. This sample is drawn from a study of T cells after posttransplantation cyclophosphamide. The germline V gene has CDR1 MNHNS and CDR2 SASEGT. The CDR3 runs to 14 residues. The junction had 8 bases not matched to a gene; V was cut back by 5 bases and J by 7 bases. On the day of bone marrow donation, the related graft donor provided peripheral blood. Study-level findings and limits: Tissue-infiltrating T cells from skin or gut overlapped little with blood T cells. Donor CD8+ memory clones often dominated recipient blood repertoires at later times. After PTCy, TRB diversity resembled that of CNI/methotrexate controls.

The receptor was isolated from a woman in her 50s in good health and a related stem cell transplant donor. The specimen was PBMCs. The chain is built from TRBV6-1 and TRBJ1-2; 9 nucleotides line up with TRBD1. CDR3 DNA: TGTGCCAGCAGTCAATCGACAGGGGGAGGTGGCTACACCTTC. Protein product: CASSQSTGGGGYTF.